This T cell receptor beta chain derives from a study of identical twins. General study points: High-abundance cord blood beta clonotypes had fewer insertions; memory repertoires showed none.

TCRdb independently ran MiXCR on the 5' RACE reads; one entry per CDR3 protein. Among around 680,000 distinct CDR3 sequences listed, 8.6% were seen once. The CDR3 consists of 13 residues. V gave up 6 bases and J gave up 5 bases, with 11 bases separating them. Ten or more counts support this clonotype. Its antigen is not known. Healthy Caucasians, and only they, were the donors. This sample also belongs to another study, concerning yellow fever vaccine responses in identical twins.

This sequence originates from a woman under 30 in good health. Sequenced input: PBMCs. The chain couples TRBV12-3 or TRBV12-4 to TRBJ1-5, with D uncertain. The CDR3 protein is CASRLWEDQPQHF. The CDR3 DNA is TGTGCCAGCAGGTTATGGGAGGATCAGCCCCAGCATTTT.